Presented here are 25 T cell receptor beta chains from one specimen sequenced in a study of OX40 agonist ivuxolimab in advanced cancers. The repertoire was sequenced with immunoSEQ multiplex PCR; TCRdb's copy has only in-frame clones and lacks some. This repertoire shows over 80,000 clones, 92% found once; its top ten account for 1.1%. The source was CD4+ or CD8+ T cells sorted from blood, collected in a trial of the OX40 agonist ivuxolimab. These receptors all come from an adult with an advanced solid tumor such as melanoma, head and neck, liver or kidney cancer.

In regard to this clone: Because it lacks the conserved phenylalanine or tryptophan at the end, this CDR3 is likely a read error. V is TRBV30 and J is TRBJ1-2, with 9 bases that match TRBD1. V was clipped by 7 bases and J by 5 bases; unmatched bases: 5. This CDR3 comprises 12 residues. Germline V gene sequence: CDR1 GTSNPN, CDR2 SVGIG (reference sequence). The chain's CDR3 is CALVGQGYGYTL. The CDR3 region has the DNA TGTGCCTTGGTTGGACAGGGGTATGGCTACACCCTC.

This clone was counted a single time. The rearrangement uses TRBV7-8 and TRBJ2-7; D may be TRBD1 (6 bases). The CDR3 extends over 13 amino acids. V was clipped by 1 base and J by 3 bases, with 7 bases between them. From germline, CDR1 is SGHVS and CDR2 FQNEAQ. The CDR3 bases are TGTGCCAGCAGCTTAGGCAGGGGCTACGAGCAGTACTTC. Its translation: CASSLGRGYEQYF.

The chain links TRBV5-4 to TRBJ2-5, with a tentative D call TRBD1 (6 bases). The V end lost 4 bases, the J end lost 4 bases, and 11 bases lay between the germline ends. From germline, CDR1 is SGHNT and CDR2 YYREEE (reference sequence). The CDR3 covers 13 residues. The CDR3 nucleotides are TGTGCCAGCAGCAAAAAGGGGGTAGAGACCCAGTACTTC. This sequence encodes CASSKKGVETQYF.

The CDR3 DNA reads TGTGCCAGTAGGGGACAGGAGAGAAACATTCAGTACTTC. Translation gives CASRGQERNIQYF. The gene calls are TRBV19 and TRBJ2-4; 8 bases are a match to TRBD1. With 6 bases clipped from V and 6 bases from J, the junction kept 4 bases outside the gene matches. Germline CDR1 reads LNHDA; CDR2 reads SQIVND (reference sequence). This CDR3 has 13 residues. Based on the CDR3 plus reference TRBV19 and TRBJ2-4, the full variable domain is DGGITQSPKYLFRKEGQNVTLSCEQNLNHDAMYWYRQDPGQGLRLIYYSQIVNDFQKGDIAEGYSVSREKKESFPLTVTSAQKNPTAFYLCASRGQERNIQYFGAGTRLSVL.

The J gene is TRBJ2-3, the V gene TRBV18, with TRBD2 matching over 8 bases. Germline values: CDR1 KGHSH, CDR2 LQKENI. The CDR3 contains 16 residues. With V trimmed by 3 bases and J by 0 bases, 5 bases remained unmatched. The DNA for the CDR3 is TGTGCCAGCTCACCTTTAGCGGGACCTAGCACAGATACGCAGTATTTT. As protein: CASSPLAGPSTDTQYF. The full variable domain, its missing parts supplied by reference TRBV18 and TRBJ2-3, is NAGVMQNPRHLVRRRGQEARLRCSPMKGHSHVYWYRQLPEEGLKFMVYLQKENIIDESGMPKERFSAEFPKEGPSILRIQQVVRGDSAAYFCASSPLAGPSTDTQYFGPGTRLTVL.

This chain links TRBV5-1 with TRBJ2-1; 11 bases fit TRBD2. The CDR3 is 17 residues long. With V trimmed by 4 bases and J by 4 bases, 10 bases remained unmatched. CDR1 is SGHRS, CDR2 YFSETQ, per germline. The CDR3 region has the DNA TGCGCCAGCAGCCTGACCACTAGCGGGAGAGGTTACAATGAGCAGTTCTTC. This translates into CASSLTTSGRGYNEQFF.

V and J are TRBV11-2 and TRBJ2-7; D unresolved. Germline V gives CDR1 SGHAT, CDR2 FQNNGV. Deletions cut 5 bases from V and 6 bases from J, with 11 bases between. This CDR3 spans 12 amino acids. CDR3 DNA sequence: TGTGCCAGCAGCCCGTCAAGTCGCGAGCAGTACTTC. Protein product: CASSPSSREQYF.

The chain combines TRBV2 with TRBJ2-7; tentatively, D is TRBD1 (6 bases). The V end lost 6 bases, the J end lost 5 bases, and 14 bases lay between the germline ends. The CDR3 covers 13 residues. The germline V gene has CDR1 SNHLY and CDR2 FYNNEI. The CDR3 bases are TGTGCCAGCAGCCGCAGGGGTCGGGACGAGCAGTACTTC. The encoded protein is CASSRRGRDEQYF.

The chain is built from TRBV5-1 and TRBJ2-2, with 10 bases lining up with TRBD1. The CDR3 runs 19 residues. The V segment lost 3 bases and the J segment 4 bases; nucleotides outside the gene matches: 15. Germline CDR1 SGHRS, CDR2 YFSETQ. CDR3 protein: CASSSMGQGTYTLTGELFF. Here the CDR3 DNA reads TGCGCCAGCAGCTCAATGGGACAGGGGACCTACACCCTCACCGGGGAGCTGTTTTTT.

CDR3 in amino acids: CASSARGGQPQHF. CDR3 nucleotides: TGTGCCAGCAGTGCGAGGGGTGGACAGCCCCAGCATTTT. This chain uses TRBV6-5 with TRBJ1-5; D perhaps matches TRBD1 (5 bases). The germline V and J ends were trimmed by 5 bases and 7 bases, with 12 bases remaining between them. CDR3 length: 13 residues. Germline V CDR1 and CDR2: MNHEY, SVGAGI.

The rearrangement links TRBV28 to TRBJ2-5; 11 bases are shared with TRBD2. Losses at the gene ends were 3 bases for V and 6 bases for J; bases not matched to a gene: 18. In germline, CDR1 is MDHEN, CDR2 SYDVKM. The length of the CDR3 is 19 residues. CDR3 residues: CASSFLFTPSLAGGKTQYF. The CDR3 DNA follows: TGTGCCAGCAGTTTCCTATTCACCCCGTCTCTAGCGGGAGGAAAGACCCAGTACTTC.

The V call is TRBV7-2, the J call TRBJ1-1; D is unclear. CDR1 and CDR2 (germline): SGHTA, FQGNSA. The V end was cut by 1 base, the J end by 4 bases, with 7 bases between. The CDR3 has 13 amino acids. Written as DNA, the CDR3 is TGTGCCAGCAGCTTAGACCAGACCACTGAAGCTTTCTTT. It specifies CASSLDQTTEAFF.

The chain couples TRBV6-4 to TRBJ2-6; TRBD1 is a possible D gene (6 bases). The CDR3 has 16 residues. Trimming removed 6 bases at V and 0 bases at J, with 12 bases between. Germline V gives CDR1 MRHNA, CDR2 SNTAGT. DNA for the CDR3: TGTGCCAGCAGCAGACAGGCCATCTCTGGGGCCAACGTCCTGACTTTC. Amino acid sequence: CASSRQAISGANVLTF.

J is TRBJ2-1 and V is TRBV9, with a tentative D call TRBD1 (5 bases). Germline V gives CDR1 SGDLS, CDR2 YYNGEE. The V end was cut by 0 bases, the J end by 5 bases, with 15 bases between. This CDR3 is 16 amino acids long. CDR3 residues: CASSVEGPQAHNEQFF. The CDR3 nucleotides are TGTGCCAGCAGCGTAGAGGGGCCCCAAGCTCACAATGAGCAGTTCTTC.

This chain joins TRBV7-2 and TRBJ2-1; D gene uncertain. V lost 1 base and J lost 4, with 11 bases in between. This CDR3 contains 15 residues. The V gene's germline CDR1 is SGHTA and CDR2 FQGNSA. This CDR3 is CASSLVSGPYNEQFF. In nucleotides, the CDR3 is TGTGCCAGCAGCTTAGTTTCTGGACCTTACAATGAGCAGTTCTTC.

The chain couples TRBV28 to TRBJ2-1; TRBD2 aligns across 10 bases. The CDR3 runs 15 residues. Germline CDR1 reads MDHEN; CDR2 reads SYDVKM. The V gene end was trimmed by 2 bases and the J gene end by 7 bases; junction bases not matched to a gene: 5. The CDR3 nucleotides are TGTGCCAGCAGTTTAGTAGCGGGAGGTGCGAATGAGCAGTTCTTC. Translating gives CASSLVAGGANEQFF.

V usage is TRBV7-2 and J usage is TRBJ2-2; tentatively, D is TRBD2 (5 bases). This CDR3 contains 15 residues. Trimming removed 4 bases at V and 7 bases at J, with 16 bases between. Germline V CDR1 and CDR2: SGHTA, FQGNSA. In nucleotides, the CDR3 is TGTGCCAGCAGCTCATCCCGGGATTTTTACGGGGAGCTGTTTTTT. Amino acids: CASSSSRDFYGELFF.

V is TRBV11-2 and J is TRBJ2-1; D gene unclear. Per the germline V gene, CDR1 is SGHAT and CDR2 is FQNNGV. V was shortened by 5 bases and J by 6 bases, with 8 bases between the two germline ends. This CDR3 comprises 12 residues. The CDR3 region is CASSLYPNEQFF. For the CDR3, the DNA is TGTGCCAGCAGCCTCTACCCCAATGAGCAGTTCTTC.

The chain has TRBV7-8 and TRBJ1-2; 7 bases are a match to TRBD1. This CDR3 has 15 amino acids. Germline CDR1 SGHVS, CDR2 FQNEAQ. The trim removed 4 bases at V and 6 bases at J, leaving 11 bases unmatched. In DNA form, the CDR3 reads TGTGCCAGCAGCTCAGGATTTAACACAGGGGATGGCTACACCTTC. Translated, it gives CASSSGFNTGDGYTF.

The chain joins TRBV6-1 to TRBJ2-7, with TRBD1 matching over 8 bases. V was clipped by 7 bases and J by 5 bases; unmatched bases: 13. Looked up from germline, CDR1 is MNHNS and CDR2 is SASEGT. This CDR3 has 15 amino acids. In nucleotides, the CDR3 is TGTGCCAGCACCGGAGCCCTCGGACAGGGCCACGAGCAGTACTTC. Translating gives CASTGALGQGHEQYF.

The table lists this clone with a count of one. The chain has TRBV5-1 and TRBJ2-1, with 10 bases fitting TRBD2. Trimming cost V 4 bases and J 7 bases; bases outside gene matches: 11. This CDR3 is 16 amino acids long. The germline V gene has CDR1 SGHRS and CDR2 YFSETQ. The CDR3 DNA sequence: TGCGCCAGCAGCGGGGGAGCGGGAGGGACTACGAATGAGCAGTTCTTC. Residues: CASSGGAGGTTNEQFF.

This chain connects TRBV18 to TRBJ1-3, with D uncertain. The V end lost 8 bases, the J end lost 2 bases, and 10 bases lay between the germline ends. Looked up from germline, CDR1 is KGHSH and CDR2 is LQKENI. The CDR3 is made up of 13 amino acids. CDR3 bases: TGTGCCAGCGCTAGCTCGGCTGGAAACACCATATATTTT. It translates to CASASSAGNTIYF.

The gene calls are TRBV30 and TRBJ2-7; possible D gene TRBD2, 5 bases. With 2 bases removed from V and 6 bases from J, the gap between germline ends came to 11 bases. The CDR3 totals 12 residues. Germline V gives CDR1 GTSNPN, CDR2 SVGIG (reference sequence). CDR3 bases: TGTGCCTGGAGTTTACAGCGGTTCGAGCAGTACTTC. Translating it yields CAWSLQRFEQYF.

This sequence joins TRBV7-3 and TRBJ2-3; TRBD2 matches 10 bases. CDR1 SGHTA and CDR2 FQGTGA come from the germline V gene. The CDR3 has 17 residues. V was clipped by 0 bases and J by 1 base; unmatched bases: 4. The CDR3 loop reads CASSLTNSGRGTDTQYF. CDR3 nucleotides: TGTGCCAGCAGCTTAACGAACAGCGGGAGGGGCACAGATACGCAGTATTTT.

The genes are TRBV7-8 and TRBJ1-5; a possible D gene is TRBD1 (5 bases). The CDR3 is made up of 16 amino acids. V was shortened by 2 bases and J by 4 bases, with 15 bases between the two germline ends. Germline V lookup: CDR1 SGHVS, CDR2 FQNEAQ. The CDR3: CASSLIGTPQNQPQHF. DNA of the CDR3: TGTGCCAGCAGCTTAATCGGGACTCCCCAAAATCAGCCCCAGCATTTT.